This entry lists 21 T cell receptor beta chains sequenced from one sample in a study of T cell responses to AZD1222 COVID-19 vaccine. Using immunoSEQ multiplex PCR, the repertoire was profiled, and TCRdb retains in-frame clones only, with some absent. The top ten hold 4.1% of the sample, which has 130,000 to 150,000 clones, roughly four fifths seen once. Sample: peripheral blood, taken on day 0 of MenACWY control vaccination. All receptors derive from an adult in good health.

On this clone: Other DNA sequences in the same sample also yield this CDR3. The chain has TRBV7-2 and TRBJ2-4; maybe TRBD2 (6 bases). This CDR3 comprises 16 residues. Germline lookup yields CDR1 SGHTA and CDR2 FQGNSA. Trimming cost V 5 bases and J 0 bases, with 14 bases left between them. The CDR3 spells CASSLGRGLAKNIQYF. In nucleotides, the CDR3 is TGTGCCAGCAGCCTGGGGCGGGGCTTAGCCAAAAACATTCAGTACTTC.

The V call is TRBV5-1, the J call TRBJ1-3, with D hard to call. Trimming took off 4 bases at V and 7 bases at J, with 15 bases between the two ends. Germline assignment: CDR1 SGHRS and CDR2 YFSETQ. The length of the CDR3 is 14 residues. The CDR3 DNA sequence: TGCGCCAGCAGCCCGTCCTTAGGGCGGAACACCATATATTTT. It translates to CASSPSLGRNTIYF.

The rearrangement joins TRBV7-9 to TRBJ1-2, with D possibly being TRBD1 (6 bases). Germline CDR1 and CDR2: SEHNR and FQNEAQ (reference sequence). Trimming left V 4 bases short and J 4 bases short, with 10 bases between. The CDR3 has 13 residues. CDR3 sequence: CASSSTGGYGYTF. The CDR3 DNA sequence: TGTGCCAGCAGCTCGACAGGAGGCTATGGCTACACCTTC.

This chain uses TRBV19 with TRBJ1-3; TRBD1 agrees at 8 bases. Trimming at V came to 7 bases and at J to 2 bases, leaving 1 base not matched to a gene. The CDR3 is 13 residues long. Germline V gene data show CDR1 as LNHDA and CDR2 as SQIVND (reference sequence). CDR3 in amino acids: CASTDRAGNTIYF. In DNA form, the CDR3 reads TGTGCCAGTACGGACAGGGCTGGAAACACCATATATTTT.

V usage is TRBV24-1 and J usage is TRBJ2-6; D gene uncertain. The CDR3 has 15 residues. V lost 3 bases, J lost 0 bases, and 5 bases lay in between. Germline loops: CDR1 KGHDR, CDR2 SFDVKD. The CDR3 loop reads CATSDGVSGANVLTF. The CDR3 DNA is TGTGCCACCAGTGATGGGGTCTCTGGGGCCAACGTCCTGACTTTC.

A remark on this clone: Other nucleotide sequences from this sample produce the same CDR3. The genes are TRBV2 and TRBJ1-6; D gene unclear. The CDR3 loop spans 12 amino acids. Germline V gene sequence: CDR1 SNHLY, CDR2 FYNNEI. V lost 6 bases, J lost 5 bases, and 5 bases lay in between. The CDR3 DNA is TGTGCCAGCAGCGGTAATAATTCACCCCTCCACTTT. Amino acid sequence: CASSGNNSPLHF.

The CDR3 region has the DNA TGTGCCAGCAGTTCGGGACAGGCAACTAATGAAAAACTGTTTTTT. This encodes CASSSGQATNEKLFF. The chain combines TRBV6-5 with TRBJ1-4, with 8 bases aligning to TRBD1. The CDR3 loop spans 15 amino acids. Germline loops: CDR1 MNHEY, CDR2 SVGAGI. Unmatched junction bases numbered 1, after V lost 4 bases and J lost 0 bases.

This clone occurred once. This chain links TRBV6-6 with TRBJ1-3; a possible D gene is TRBD1 (6 bases). Trimming took off 4 bases at V and 4 bases at J, with 14 bases between the two ends. Germline assignment: CDR1 MNHNY and CDR2 SVGAGI (reference sequence). The CDR3 has 15 residues. The CDR3 sequence: CASSSDRLSGNTIYF. The CDR3 bases are TGTGCCAGCAGTTCCGACAGGCTTTCAGGAAACACCATATATTTT.

The chain is built from TRBV4-2 and TRBJ2-1, with TRBD1 as a possible D gene (6 bases). The germline V gene encodes CDR1 LGHNA and CDR2 YNFKEQ. Between the trimmed V and J ends, which lost 4 bases and 3 bases, there was a span of 10 bases. The CDR3 extends over 14 amino acids. CDR3 nucleotide sequence: TGTGCCAGCAGCCGCCCGACAGGCTACAATGAGCAGTTCTTC. Translation gives CASSRPTGYNEQFF.

V usage is TRBV7-9 and J usage is TRBJ2-7, with D uncertain. The ends were cut back, 1 base at V and 0 bases at J, with 4 bases in the middle. CDR1 and CDR2 (germline): SEHNR, FQNEAQ (reference sequence). This CDR3 contains 13 residues. CDR3 in DNA: TGTGCCAGCAGCTTAGAAAGCTCCTACGAGCAGTACGTC. It encodes CASSLESSYEQYV.

The rearrangement uses TRBV6-6 and TRBJ2-4; tentatively, D is TRBD1 (5 bases). The CDR3 extends over 14 amino acids. The ends were cut back, 6 bases at V and 6 bases at J, with 15 bases in the middle. Germline CDR1 reads MNHNY; CDR2 reads SVGAGI (reference sequence). CDR3 nucleotide sequence: TGTGCCAGCAGGGGCCAGACAGAAGGAAACATTCAGTACTTC. This gives the protein CASRGQTEGNIQYF.

The chain uses TRBV2 and TRBJ1-2; D remains unclear. The CDR3 runs to 12 residues. The germline V gene encodes CDR1 SNHLY and CDR2 FYNNEI. V was shortened by 4 bases and J by 4 bases, with 7 bases between the two germline ends. The CDR3 DNA reads TGTGCCAGCAGTGGAGAGGGCTATGGCTACACCTTC. Protein: CASSGEGYGYTF.

This sequence joins TRBV30 and TRBJ1-5; 9 bases match TRBD1. Trimming cost V 6 bases and J 2 bases; bases outside gene matches: 14. The CDR3 is 17 amino acids. Germline V gene data show CDR1 as GTSNPN and CDR2 as SVGIG (reference sequence). The CDR3 DNA reads TGTGCCTGCGGGACAGGGAGTCCGGTAGTCGGCAATCAGCCCCAGCATTTT. Translation gives CACGTGSPVVGNQPQHF.

This clone came up once. The V call is TRBV5-6, the J call TRBJ1-6; 9 positions agree with TRBD1. V gave up 4 bases and J gave up 10 bases; unmatched junction bases: 0. This CDR3 contains 12 residues. Germline lookup yields CDR1 SGHDT and CDR2 YYEEEE. The CDR3 DNA sequence: TGTGCCAGCAGCGGGACAGGGTCACCCCTCCACTTT. Translation gives CASSGTGSPLHF.

V and J are TRBV10-3 and TRBJ2-1; D not resolved. V was shortened by 3 bases and J by 11 bases, with 11 bases between the two germline ends. Looked up from germline, CDR1 is ENHRY and CDR2 is SYGVKD. The CDR3 runs 12 residues. CDR3 nucleotides: TGTGCCATCAGTGAAGAGGACCAGAAGCAGTTCTTC. Protein sequence: CAISEEDQKQFF.

The V and J genes are TRBV5-1 and TRBJ1-4; tentatively, D is TRBD1 (5 bases). The V and J ends lost 5 bases and 4 bases respectively, with 9 bases between them. The CDR3 sequence is 13 residues long. The germline CDR1 and CDR2 sequences are SGHRS and YFSETQ. The CDR3 nucleotides are TGCGCCAGCAGTCAGGGCCATAATGAAAAACTGTTTTTT. Amino acid sequence: CASSQGHNEKLFF.

In this sample, this clone turned up once. J is TRBJ2-1 and V is TRBV28; TRBD1 agrees at 9 bases. Germline V gene data show CDR1 as MDHEN and CDR2 as SYDVKM. J gave up 2 bases and V 5 bases, and 16 bases lay outside the gene matches. The CDR3 length is 19 residues. DNA of the CDR3: TGTGCCAGCAGTGGGCTCGGACAGGGGAGGGCCGGGGCCTACAATGAGCAGTTCTTC. Its translation is CASSGLGQGRAGAYNEQFF.

The chain is built from TRBV6-5 and TRBJ1-1, with D unclear. Germline CDR1 MNHEY, CDR2 SVGAGI. Trimming removed 6 bases from V and 1 base from J, with 12 bases in between. The CDR3 loop spans 14 amino acids. CDR3 region: CASREARQNTEAFF. As DNA, the CDR3 is TGTGCCAGCAGGGAGGCTAGACAGAACACTGAAGCTTTCTTT.

The J gene is TRBJ1-3, the V gene TRBV29-1; D not certain. V was cut by 2 bases and J by 2 bases, with 7 bases left in between. This CDR3 is built from 13 residues. Looked up from germline, CDR1 is SQVTM and CDR2 is ANQGSEA. CDR3 bases: TGCAGCGTTGAACAGGTCGCTGGAAACACCATATATTTT. Protein: CSVEQVAGNTIYF.

The V and J genes are TRBV4-1 and TRBJ1-2, with a weak D call TRBD1 (6 bases). V was pared by 7 bases and J by 7 bases, with 19 bases between. Per the germline V gene, CDR1 is MGHRA and CDR2 is YSYEKL. The CDR3 length is 14 residues. The CDR3 sequence is CASNLGGASGGYTF. DNA of the CDR3: TGCGCCAGCAACCTAGGGGGGGCTAGCGGTGGCTACACCTTC.

The V and J genes are TRBV5-6 and TRBJ1-2; 9 nucleotides align to TRBD1. Unmatched junction bases numbered 8, after V lost 3 bases and J lost 8 bases. The V gene's germline CDR1 is SGHDT and CDR2 YYEEEE. The CDR3 length is 14 residues. CDR3: CASSWGQGLRGYTF. The CDR3 DNA reads as TGTGCCAGCAGCTGGGGACAGGGACTCCGGGGCTACACCTTC.